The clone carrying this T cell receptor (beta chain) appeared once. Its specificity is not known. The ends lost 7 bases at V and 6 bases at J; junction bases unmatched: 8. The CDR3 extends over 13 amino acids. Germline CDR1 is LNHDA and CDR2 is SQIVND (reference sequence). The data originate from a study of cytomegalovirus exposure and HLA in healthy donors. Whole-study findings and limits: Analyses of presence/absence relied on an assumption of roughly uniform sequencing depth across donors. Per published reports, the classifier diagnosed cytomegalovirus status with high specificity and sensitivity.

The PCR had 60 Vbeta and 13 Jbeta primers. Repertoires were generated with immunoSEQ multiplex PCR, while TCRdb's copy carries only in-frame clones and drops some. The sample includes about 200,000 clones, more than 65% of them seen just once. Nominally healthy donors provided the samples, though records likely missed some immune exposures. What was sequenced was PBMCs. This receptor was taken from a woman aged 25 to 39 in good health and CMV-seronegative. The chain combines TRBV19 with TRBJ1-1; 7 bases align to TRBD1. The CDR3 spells CASNPTGYAEAFF. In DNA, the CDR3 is TGTGCCAGTAACCCGACAGGGTACGCTGAAGCTTTCTTT. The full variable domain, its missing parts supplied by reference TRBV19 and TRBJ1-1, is DGGITQSPKYLFRKEGQNVTLSCEQNLNHDAMYWYRQDPGQGLRLIYYSQIVNDFQKGDIAEGYSVSREKKESFPLTVTSAQKNPTAFYLCASNPTGYAEAFFGQGTRLTVV.